The 18 T cell receptor beta chains presented below share a single source sample, sequenced in a study of cytomegalovirus exposure and HLA in healthy donors. The PCR employed 60 Vbeta primers together with 13 Jbeta primers. The assay was immunoSEQ multiplex PCR, and TCRdb's table has in-frame clones only and misses some. This table holds about 160,000 clones, roughly nine tenths found once. Material for sequencing was PBMCs. The receptors here all came from a woman aged 25-40 years in good health and CMV-seronegative.

This clone occurred once. The V and J genes are TRBV5-1 and TRBJ2-7; D unclear. This CDR3 comprises 13 residues. V shed 0 bases and J shed 6 bases, with 10 bases lying between them. Germline CDR1 reads SGHRS; CDR2 reads YFSETQ. In DNA form, the CDR3 reads TGCGCCAGCAGCTTGGACCTCAACGGCGAGCAGTACTTC. Amino acids: CASSLDLNGEQYF.

The chain recombines TRBV7-2 with TRBJ1-2; weak D call: TRBD1 (6 bases). Germline values: CDR1 SGHTA, CDR2 FQGNSA. This CDR3 has 14 residues. Deletions cut 2 bases from V and 3 bases from J, with 10 bases between. CDR3 in amino acids: CASSLREGDYGYTF. CDR3 sequence (DNA): TGTGCCAGCAGCTTAAGAGAGGGGGACTATGGCTACACCTTC.

The genes are TRBV7-3 and TRBJ2-5; D gene unclear. The CDR3 totals 14 residues. Germline values: CDR1 SGHTA, CDR2 FQGTGA. Between the trimmed V and J ends, which lost 1 base and 2 bases, there was a span of 8 bases. CDR3 sequence reads: CASSLRPQQETQYF. CDR3 DNA: TGTGCCAGCAGCTTAAGGCCTCAGCAAGAGACCCAGTACTTC. Together with reference TRBV7-3 and TRBJ2-5, the CDR3 gives the full variable domain: GAGVSQTPSNKVTEKGKYVELRCDPISGHTALYWYRQSLGQGPEFLIYFQGTGAADDSGLPNDRFFAVRPEGSVSTLKIQRTERGDSAVYLCASSLRPQQETQYFGPGTRLLVL.

The chain employs TRBV5-1 and TRBJ1-1; D is uncertain. The CDR3 spans 14 residues. V dropped 2 bases and J dropped 4 bases, with 12 bases sitting between them. Germline lookup yields CDR1 SGHRS and CDR2 YFSETQ. In nucleotides, the CDR3 is TGCGCCAGCAGCTTAGTCGGACGGGGCACTGAAGCTTTCTTT. This codes for CASSLVGRGTEAFF.

The chain links TRBV11-2 to TRBJ1-2; 9 positions match TRBD1. The germline V gene has CDR1 SGHAT and CDR2 FQNNGV. The CDR3 loop spans 14 amino acids. J lost 8 bases, V lost 5 bases, and 9 bases had no gene match. CDR3 protein: CASSQNRGQLGYTF. The CDR3 region has the DNA TGTGCCAGCAGCCAGAACAGGGGGCAGTTGGGCTACACCTTC.

The rearrangement joins TRBV5-6 to TRBJ1-2; possibly TRBD1 for D (5 bases). V was clipped by 0 bases and J by 1 base, with 10 bases between them. The CDR3 length is 15 residues. CDR1 and CDR2 from the germline V gene are SGHDT and YYEEEE. The CDR3 region has the DNA TGTGCCAGCAGCTTGGCGGGGGGATTTAACTATGGCTACACCTTC. It specifies CASSLAGGFNYGYTF.

The chain joins TRBV7-9 to TRBJ2-7; 12 bases align to TRBD2. V shed 1 base and J 13 bases; nucleotides not matched to a gene: 8. The germline CDR1 and CDR2 sequences are SEHNR and FQNEAQ (reference sequence). This CDR3 is 14 amino acids long. CDR3 nucleotides: TGTGCCAGCAGCTTAGGACTAGCGGGAGATCTACCATACTTC. This codes for CASSLGLAGDLPYF.

The chain joins TRBV5-6 to TRBJ2-2; TRBD2 agrees at 7 bases. J was trimmed by 4 bases and V by 0 bases; bases with no gene match: 6. Per germline, CDR1 SGHDT and CDR2 YYEEEE. The CDR3 is made up of 16 amino acids. CDR3 loop: CASSLGAGATTGELFF. The CDR3 DNA is TGTGCCAGCAGCTTGGGGGCGGGAGCTACCACCGGGGAGCTGTTTTTT.

There are a few counts of this clone. The chain is built from TRBV10-3 and TRBJ1-5; D remains unclear. CDR3 length equals 11 residues. Trimming pared 8 bases from V and 7 bases from J, leaving 9 bases between. The germline CDR1 and CDR2 sequences are ENHRY and SYGVKD. The chain's CDR3 is CAIPVCQPQHF. CDR3 DNA: TGTGCCATCCCAGTGTGCCAGCCCCAGCATTTT.

The V gene is TRBV7-7, the J gene TRBJ2-1; 12 bases map to TRBD1. V lost 5 bases to trimming and J lost 10 bases; unmatched junction nucleotides: 6. The CDR3 contains 14 residues. The germline gives CDR1 SSHAT, CDR2 FNYEAQ (reference sequence). CDR3 bases: TGTGCCAGCAGCCCGGGACAGGGGGCGAGGGAGCAGTTCTTC. Protein sequence: CASSPGQGAREQFF.

The gene calls are TRBV11-2 and TRBJ1-2; TRBD1 aligns across 8 bases. Germline V gene sequence: CDR1 SGHAT, CDR2 FQNNGV. Unmatched junction bases numbered 8, after V lost 1 base and J lost 1 base. The CDR3 has 17 residues. The CDR3: CASSLVLDRAINYGYTF. The CDR3 DNA reads as TGTGCCAGCAGCTTAGTGCTGGACAGGGCAATTAACTATGGCTACACCTTC.

The J gene is TRBJ2-2, the V gene TRBV15; D is perhaps TRBD2 (6 bases). The germline V and J ends were trimmed by 5 bases and 5 bases, with 9 bases remaining between them. This CDR3 is built from 13 residues. Germline loops: CDR1 LNHNV, CDR2 YYDKDF (reference sequence). The CDR3 protein is CATSLRETGELFF. In nucleotides, the CDR3 is TGTGCCACCAGCCTCCGGGAGACCGGGGAGCTGTTTTTT.

This chain links TRBV7-9 with TRBJ2-5; D is undetermined. The DNA end is more similar to TRBJ2-7, so the J call may be wrong. This CDR3 spans 12 amino acids. CDR1 is SEHNR and CDR2 is FQNEAQ in the germline V gene (reference sequence). CDR3 coding DNA: TGTGCCAGCAGCTTAGAGAGGTACGAGCAGTACTTC. Its translation is CASSLERYEQYF.

This chain uses TRBV5-4 with TRBJ2-3, with D hard to call. The ends were cut back, 0 bases at V and 7 bases at J, with 3 bases in the middle. This CDR3 has 11 residues. Germline values: CDR1 SGHNT, CDR2 YYREEE (reference sequence). The CDR3: CASSLANTQYF. The CDR3 DNA reads TGTGCCAGCAGCTTGGCCAATACGCAGTATTTT.

The V and J genes are TRBV5-6 and TRBJ2-1, with 10 bases aligning to TRBD1. CDR3 size: 15 residues. Trimming at V came to 4 bases and at J to 2 bases, leaving 3 bases not matched to a gene. Germline values: CDR1 SGHDT, CDR2 YYEEEE. CDR3 sequence reads: CASSGDRGPYNEQFF. DNA for the CDR3: TGTGCCAGCAGCGGCGACAGGGGGCCCTACAATGAGCAGTTCTTC.

This clone has just a few counts. The chain has TRBV7-8 and TRBJ1-3; a weak D match, TRBD1 (5 bases). CDR1 is SGHVS and CDR2 is FQNEAQ in the germline V gene. The CDR3 covers 15 residues. Trimming shortened V by 5 bases and J by 0 bases, and 11 bases separated the two germline ends. The CDR3 sequence is CASSQDTSSGNTIYF. DNA of the CDR3: TGTGCCAGCAGCCAGGACACGAGCTCTGGAAACACCATATATTTT.

The CDR3: CASSPRLSAPGERAGGYTF. As DNA, the CDR3 is TGTGCCAGCTCACCACGTCTATCAGCCCCAGGGGAAAGGGCCGGTGGCTACACCTTC. This chain connects TRBV18 to TRBJ1-2, with D possibly matching TRBD1 (6 bases). CDR1 is KGHSH and CDR2 is LQKENI in the germline V gene. V lost 1 base to trimming and J lost 7 bases, with 28 bases between them. The CDR3 sequence is 19 residues long.

As concerns this clone: The germline gene is not matched at one end of the junction; a read error may be the cause. Here the CDR3 DNA reads TGTGCCAGCAGCAAGGGACTAGCGGGAGTGAGATCCTGCGAGCAGTACTTC. This translates into CASSKGLAGVRSCEQYF. The chain combines TRBV5-4 with TRBJ2-7; TRBD2 matches at 14 bases. From germline, CDR1 is SGHNT and CDR2 YYREEE (reference sequence). The CDR3 has 17 amino acids.